This entry lists 15 T cell receptor beta chains sequenced from one sample in a study of identical twins. Each CDR3 protein is one row after TCRdb ran MiXCR on the 5' RACE reads. The table shows around 530,000 distinct CDR3 sequences, with 12% to 15% occurring only once. The same data also went into a second study, on yellow fever vaccine responses in identical twins.

The source material was CD4+ T cells sorted from blood. These receptors originate from a woman under 30 in good health.

There are a few counts of this clonotype. The chain recombines TRBV20-1 with TRBJ2-1, with D hard to call. Per the germline V gene, CDR1 is DFQATT and CDR2 is SNEGSKA (reference sequence). This CDR3 is 14 amino acids long. Trimming removed 3 bases at V and 5 bases at J, with 14 bases between. The CDR3 protein is CSASTPPGHNEQFF. The DNA for the CDR3 is TGCAGTGCTAGTACTCCCCCCGGGCACAATGAGCAGTTCTTC.

This clonotype was picked up a small number of times. The chain employs TRBV2 and TRBJ2-7, with 7 bases identical to TRBD1. V was pared by 1 base and J by 7 bases, with 10 bases of the junction left unmatched. The CDR3 contains 15 residues. CDR1 is SNHLY and CDR2 is FYNNEI in the germline V gene. This CDR3 reads CASSEEGQTYWEQYF. In DNA, the CDR3 is TGTGCCAGCAGTGAAGAGGGACAGACGTACTGGGAGCAGTACTTC.

This clonotype has just a few counts. The chain couples TRBV12-3 or TRBV12-4 to TRBJ1-1, with D maybe TRBD1 (5 bases). V dropped 3 bases and J dropped 6 bases, with 17 bases sitting between them. The CDR3 is 15 residues long. This chain's CDR3 is CASSFGGRPNAEAFF. Here the CDR3 DNA reads TGTGCCAGCAGTTTTGGGGGACGGCCAAATGCTGAAGCTTTCTTT.

This clonotype has a handful of counts. The chain has TRBV7-9 and TRBJ2-1; D gene unclear. CDR1 SEHNR and CDR2 FQNEAQ come from the germline V gene (reference sequence). V gave up 5 bases and J gave up 5 bases, with 13 bases separating them. This CDR3 has 14 residues. This chain's CDR3 is CASSDSGPHNEQFF. DNA for the CDR3: TGTGCCAGCAGCGACTCGGGCCCACACAATGAGCAGTTCTTC. Full variable domain (remainder filled in from reference TRBV7-9 and TRBJ2-1): DTGVSQNPRHKITKRGQNVTFRCDPISEHNRLYWYRQTLGQGPEFLTYFQNEAQLEKSRLLSDRFSAERPKGSFSTLEIQRTEQGDSAMYLCASSDSGPHNEQFFGPGTRLTVL.

The sample holds many counts of this clonotype. The rearrangement uses TRBV7-9 and TRBJ1-4, with D possibly being TRBD1 (6 bases). Trimming pared 5 bases from V and 8 bases from J, leaving 15 bases between. This CDR3 comprises 14 residues. CDR1 is SEHNR and CDR2 is FQNEAQ in the germline V gene (reference sequence). As DNA, the CDR3 is TGTGCCAGCAGCACCACGAGGGGGGTGGAAAAACTGTTTTTT. It translates to CASSTTRGVEKLFF. The variable domain in full, completed from reference TRBV7-9 and TRBJ1-4, reads DTGVSQNPRHKITKRGQNVTFRCDPISEHNRLYWYRQTLGQGPEFLTYFQNEAQLEKSRLLSDRFSAERPKGSFSTLEIQRTEQGDSAMYLCASSTTRGVEKLFFGSGTQLSVL.

The sample holds a few counts of this clonotype. The chain employs TRBV20-1 and TRBJ1-3; D gene uncertain. V was cut by 0 bases and J by 7 bases, with 13 bases left in between. The germline V gene has CDR1 DFQATT and CDR2 SNEGSKA (reference sequence). The CDR3 consists of 14 residues. The CDR3 region is CSARDPANANTIYF. The CDR3 DNA sequence: TGCAGTGCTAGAGATCCCGCGAACGCGAACACCATATATTTT.

This CDR3 is CASSPQSAGIAGGKEFF. DNA of the CDR3: TGTGCCAGCAGCCCCCAATCCGCCGGGATAGCGGGAGGAAAGGAGTTCTTC. The genes are TRBV9 and TRBJ2-1; 10 positions agree with TRBD2. J was trimmed by 14 bases and V by 4 bases; bases with no gene match: 21. The CDR3 is made up of 17 amino acids. Germline CDR1 SGDLS, CDR2 YYNGEE.

This clonotype was counted only a few times. The rearrangement joins TRBV12-3 or TRBV12-4 to TRBJ2-7, with D uncertain. CDR3 length: 13 amino acids. Trimming cost V 5 bases and J 2 bases, with 10 bases left between them. The CDR3 region has the DNA TGTGCCAGCAGTCCACCCTTGGCCTACGAGCAGTACTTC. Amino acids: CASSPPLAYEQYF.

This clonotype came up many times. V is TRBV3-1 and J is TRBJ1-2; 7 bases fit TRBD1. The CDR3 has 13 amino acids. CDR1 and CDR2 (germline): LGHDT, YNNKEL (reference sequence). The V gene end was trimmed by 6 bases and the J gene end by 4 bases; junction bases not matched to a gene: 5. In DNA, the CDR3 is TGTGCCAGCAGTCCCCGGGACAGCTATGGCTACACCTTC. It codes for CASSPRDSYGYTF.

In its sample, this clonotype was seen a few times. V and J are TRBV7-9 and TRBJ2-1; weak D call: TRBD2 (6 bases). Trimming pared 0 bases from V and 8 bases from J, leaving 14 bases between. The CDR3 loop spans 15 amino acids. Germline V gene sequence: CDR1 SEHNR, CDR2 FQNEAQ (reference sequence). The CDR3 loop is CASSLAGLGDYEQFF. CDR3 DNA: TGTGCCAGCAGCTTAGCGGGTTTGGGGGACTATGAGCAGTTCTTC.

This clonotype was seen many times. The rearrangement uses TRBV7-3 and TRBJ2-1; D uncertain. The CDR3 runs 16 residues. V was cut by 4 bases and J by 1 base, with 14 bases left in between. Germline CDR1 SGHTA, CDR2 FQGTGA. Written as DNA, the CDR3 is TGTGCCAGCAGCTCCACAACCCATAGTTCCTACAATGAGCAGTTCTTC. Residues: CASSSTTHSSYNEQFF. The whole variable domain, remainder taken from reference TRBV7-3 and TRBJ2-1, is GAGVSQTPSNKVTEKGKYVELRCDPISGHTALYWYRQSLGQGPEFLIYFQGTGAADDSGLPNDRFFAVRPEGSVSTLKIQRTERGDSAVYLCASSSTTHSSYNEQFFGPGTRLTVL.

In DNA, the CDR3 is TGTGCCAGCAGTTCTTCTGGACTAGCGGTCGATGAGCAGTTCTTC. Its protein product is CASSSSGLAVDEQFF. The rearrangement uses TRBV7-9 and TRBJ2-1, with 10 positions matching TRBD2. CDR1 and CDR2 from the germline V gene are SEHNR and FQNEAQ (reference sequence). This CDR3 has 15 residues. With V trimmed by 6 bases and J by 8 bases, 10 bases remained unmatched.

There are a few counts of this clonotype. The chain links TRBV6-1 to TRBJ2-5; TRBD2 aligns across 10 bases. Looked up from germline, CDR1 is MNHNS and CDR2 is SASEGT. The CDR3 contains 14 residues. V shed 3 bases and J 3 bases; nucleotides not matched to a gene: 1. The chain's CDR3 is CASSEGLAKETQYF. The CDR3 DNA is TGTGCCAGCAGTGAGGGACTAGCGAAAGAGACCCAGTACTTC.

This clonotype was counted between two and nine times. The chain uses TRBV6-5 and TRBJ2-1; 7 bases are shared with TRBD2. The germline V gene encodes CDR1 MNHEY and CDR2 SVGAGI. The CDR3 is 15 amino acids. V lost 0 bases to trimming and J lost 8 bases; unmatched junction nucleotides: 7. The CDR3 DNA is TGTGCCAGCAGTTACTCGGGGACTACTCAGGATGAGCAGTTCTTC. Translating it yields CASSYSGTTQDEQFF.

The sample holds a few counts of this clonotype. V is TRBV5-1 and J is TRBJ2-5; no firm D call. The CDR3 length is 13 residues. V was pared by 2 bases and J by 7 bases, with 12 bases between. The V gene's germline CDR1 is SGHRS and CDR2 YFSETQ. CDR3 protein: CASSFGDAGTQYF. Here the CDR3 DNA reads TGCGCCAGCAGCTTCGGAGATGCCGGGACCCAGTACTTC.